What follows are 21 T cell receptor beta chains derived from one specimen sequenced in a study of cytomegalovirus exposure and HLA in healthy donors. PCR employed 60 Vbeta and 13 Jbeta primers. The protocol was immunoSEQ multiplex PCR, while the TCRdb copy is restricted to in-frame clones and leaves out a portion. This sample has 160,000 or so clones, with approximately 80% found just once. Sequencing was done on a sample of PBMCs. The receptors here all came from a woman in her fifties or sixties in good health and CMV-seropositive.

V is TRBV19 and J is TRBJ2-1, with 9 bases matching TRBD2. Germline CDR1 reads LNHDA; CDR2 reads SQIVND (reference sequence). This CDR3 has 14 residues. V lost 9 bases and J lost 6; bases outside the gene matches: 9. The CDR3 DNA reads TGTGCCAGCAAGCGGGGGGCATCGGTCAATGAGCAGTTCTTC. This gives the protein CASKRGASVNEQFF.

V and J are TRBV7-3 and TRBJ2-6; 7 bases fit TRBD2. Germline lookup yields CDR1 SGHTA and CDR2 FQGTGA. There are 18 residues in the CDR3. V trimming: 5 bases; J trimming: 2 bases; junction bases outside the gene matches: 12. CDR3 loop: CASSPGAVGGAGANVLTF. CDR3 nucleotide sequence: TGTGCCAGCAGCCCCGGCGCAGTGGGGGGGGCTGGGGCCAACGTCCTGACTTTC.

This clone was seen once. In DNA, the CDR3 is TGCAGCGGAGCCAGGGTGAGCTGGGAAAATGAGCAGTTCTTC. It encodes CSGARVSWENEQFF. This chain uses TRBV29-1 with TRBJ2-1; D perhaps matches TRBD1 (5 bases). V lost 7 bases, J lost 7 bases, and 20 bases lay in between. The CDR3 covers 14 residues. The germline V gene has CDR1 SQVTM and CDR2 ANQGSEA.

As DNA, the CDR3 is TGCACCAGCAGCCAAGAAATCCTTTTAAGGGACAGGGGTCTTGGGGCTAATGAAAAACTGTTTTTT. Translated: CTSSQEILLRDRGLGANEKLFF. The chain carries TRBV1 and TRBJ1-4; TRBD1, the D gene given by the table, was not confirmed from the DNA. TRBV1 is a pseudogene locus. CDR3 length: 22 amino acids.

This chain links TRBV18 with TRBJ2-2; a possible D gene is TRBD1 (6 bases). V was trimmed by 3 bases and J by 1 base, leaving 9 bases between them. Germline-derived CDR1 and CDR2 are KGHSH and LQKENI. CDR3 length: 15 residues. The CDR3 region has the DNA TGTGCCAGCTCACCCTCGGGACAGAACACCGGGGAGCTGTTTTTT. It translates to CASSPSGQNTGELFF.

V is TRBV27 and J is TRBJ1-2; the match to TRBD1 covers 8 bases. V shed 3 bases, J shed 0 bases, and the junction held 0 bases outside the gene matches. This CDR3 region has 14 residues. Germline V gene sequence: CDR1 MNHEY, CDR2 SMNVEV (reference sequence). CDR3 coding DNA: TGTGCCAGCAGTTTGGACAGGGCTAACTATGGCTACACCTTC. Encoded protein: CASSLDRANYGYTF.

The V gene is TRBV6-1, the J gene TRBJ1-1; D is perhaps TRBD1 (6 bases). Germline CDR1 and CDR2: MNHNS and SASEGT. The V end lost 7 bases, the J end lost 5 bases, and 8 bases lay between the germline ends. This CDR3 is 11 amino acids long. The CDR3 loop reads CASIRGTEAFF. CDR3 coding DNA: TGTGCCAGCATAAGGGGGACTGAAGCTTTCTTT.

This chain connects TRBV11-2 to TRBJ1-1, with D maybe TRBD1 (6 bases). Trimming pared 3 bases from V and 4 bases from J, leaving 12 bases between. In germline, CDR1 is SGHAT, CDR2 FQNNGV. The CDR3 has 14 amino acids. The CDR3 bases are TGTGCCAGCAGCTTGGGGGCTTCGAGCACTGAAGCTTTCTTT. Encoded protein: CASSLGASSTEAFF.

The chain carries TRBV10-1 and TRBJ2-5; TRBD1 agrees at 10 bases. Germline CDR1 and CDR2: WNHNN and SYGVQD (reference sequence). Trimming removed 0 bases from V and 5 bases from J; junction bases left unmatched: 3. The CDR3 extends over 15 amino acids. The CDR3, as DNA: TGCGCCAGCAGTGAGTCGGGACAGGGGTTGGAGACCCAGTACTTC. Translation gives CASSESGQGLETQYF.

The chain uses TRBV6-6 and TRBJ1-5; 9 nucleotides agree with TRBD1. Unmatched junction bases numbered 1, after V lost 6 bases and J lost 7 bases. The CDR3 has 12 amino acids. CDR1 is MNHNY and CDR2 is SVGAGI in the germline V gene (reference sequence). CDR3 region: CASRDRGQPQHF. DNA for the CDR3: TGTGCCAGCAGGGACAGGGGACAGCCCCAGCATTTT.

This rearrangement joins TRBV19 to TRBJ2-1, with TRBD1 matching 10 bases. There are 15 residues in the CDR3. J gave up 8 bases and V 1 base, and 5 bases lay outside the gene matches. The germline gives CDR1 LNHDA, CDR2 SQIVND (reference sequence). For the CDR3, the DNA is TGTGCCAGTAGTATAGGACAGGGGGCGGGGGATGAGCAGTTCTTC. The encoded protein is CASSIGQGAGDEQFF.

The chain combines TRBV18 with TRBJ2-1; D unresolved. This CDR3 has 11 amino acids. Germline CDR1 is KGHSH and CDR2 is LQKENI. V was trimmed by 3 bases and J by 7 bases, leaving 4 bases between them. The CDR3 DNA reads TGTGCCAGCTCACCCAAAAATGAGCAGTTCTTC. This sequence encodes CASSPKNEQFF.

The CDR3 bases are TGTGCCAGCAGTGAAGCTTCTTCCTACGAGCAGTACTTC. Translated, it gives CASSEASSYEQYF. The chain is built from TRBV6-1 and TRBJ2-5; D unresolved. The DNA end favors TRBJ2-7, so the J call may be wrong. Germline CDR1 is MNHNS and CDR2 is SASEGT. The CDR3 totals 13 residues.

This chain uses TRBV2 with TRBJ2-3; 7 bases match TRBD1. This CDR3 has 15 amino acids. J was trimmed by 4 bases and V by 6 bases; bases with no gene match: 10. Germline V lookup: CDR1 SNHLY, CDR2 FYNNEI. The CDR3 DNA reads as TGTGCCAGCAGGGCCCGCCCTCAGGGGGCAGATACGCAGTATTTT. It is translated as CASRARPQGADTQYF.

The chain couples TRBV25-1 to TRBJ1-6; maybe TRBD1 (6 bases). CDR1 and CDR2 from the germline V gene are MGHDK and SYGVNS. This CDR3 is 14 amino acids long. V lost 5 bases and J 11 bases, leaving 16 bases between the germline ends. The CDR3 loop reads CASSSTGDTAPLHF. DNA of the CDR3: TGTGCCAGCAGTAGTACTGGGGACACTGCACCCCTCCACTTT.

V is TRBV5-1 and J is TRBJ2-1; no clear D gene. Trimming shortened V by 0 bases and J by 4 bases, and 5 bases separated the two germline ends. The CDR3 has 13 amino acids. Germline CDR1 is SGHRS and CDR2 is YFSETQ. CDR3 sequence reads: CASSLDSYNEQFF. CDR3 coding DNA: TGCGCCAGCAGCTTGGACAGTTACAATGAGCAGTTCTTC.

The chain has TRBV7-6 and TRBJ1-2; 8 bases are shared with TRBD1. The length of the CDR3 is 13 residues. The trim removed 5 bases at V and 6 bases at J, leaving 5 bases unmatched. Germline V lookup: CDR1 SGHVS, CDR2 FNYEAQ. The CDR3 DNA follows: TGTGCCAGCAGCGCAGGGGGCTGGGATGGCTACACCTTC. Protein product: CASSAGGWDGYTF. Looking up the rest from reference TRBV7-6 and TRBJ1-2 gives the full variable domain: GAGVSQSPRYKVTKRGQDVALRCDPISGHVSLYWYRQALGQGPEFLTYFNYEAQQDKSGLPNDRFSAERPEGSISTLTIQRTEQRDSAMYRCASSAGGWDGYTFGSGTRLTVV.

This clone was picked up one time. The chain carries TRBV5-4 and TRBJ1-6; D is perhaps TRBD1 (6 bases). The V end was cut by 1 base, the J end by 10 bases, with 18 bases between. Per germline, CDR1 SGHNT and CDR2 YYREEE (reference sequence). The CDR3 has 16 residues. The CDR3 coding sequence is TGTGCCAGCAGCTTGAAATCCCCGGCAGGGGTGTCACCCCTCCACTTT. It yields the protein CASSLKSPAGVSPLHF.

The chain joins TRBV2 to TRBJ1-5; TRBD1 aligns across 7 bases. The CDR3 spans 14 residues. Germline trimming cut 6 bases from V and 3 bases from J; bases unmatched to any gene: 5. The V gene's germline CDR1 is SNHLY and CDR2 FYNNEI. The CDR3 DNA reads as TGTGCCAGCAGCTCGGGACAGCACAATCAGCCCCAGCATTTT. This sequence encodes CASSSGQHNQPQHF.

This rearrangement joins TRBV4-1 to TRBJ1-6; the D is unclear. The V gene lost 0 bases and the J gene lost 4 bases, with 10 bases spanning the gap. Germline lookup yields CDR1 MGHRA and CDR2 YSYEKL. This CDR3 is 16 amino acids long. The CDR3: CASSQDSAGYNSPLHF. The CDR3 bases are TGCGCCAGCAGCCAAGATAGCGCGGGGTATAATTCACCCCTCCACTTT.

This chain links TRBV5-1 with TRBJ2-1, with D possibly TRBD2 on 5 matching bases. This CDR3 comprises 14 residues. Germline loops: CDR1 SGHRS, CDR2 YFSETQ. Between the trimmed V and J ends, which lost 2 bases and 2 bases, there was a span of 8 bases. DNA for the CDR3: TGCGCCAGCAGCTTCCAGCGGACCTACAATGAGCAGTTCTTC. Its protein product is CASSFQRTYNEQFF.